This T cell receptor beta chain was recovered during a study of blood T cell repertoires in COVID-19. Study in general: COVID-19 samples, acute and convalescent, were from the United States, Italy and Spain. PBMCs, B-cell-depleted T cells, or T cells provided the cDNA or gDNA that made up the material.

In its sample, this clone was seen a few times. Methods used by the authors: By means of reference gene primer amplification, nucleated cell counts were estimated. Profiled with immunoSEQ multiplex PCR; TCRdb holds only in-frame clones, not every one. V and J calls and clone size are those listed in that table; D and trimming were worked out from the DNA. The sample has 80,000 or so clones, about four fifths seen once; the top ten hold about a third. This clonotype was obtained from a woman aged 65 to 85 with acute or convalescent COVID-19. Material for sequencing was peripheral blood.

Written as DNA, the CDR3 is TGCGCCAGCAGCTCAGGACTCAATCAGCCCCAGCATTTT. Translated, it gives CASSSGLNQPQHF. The chain combines TRBV5-1 with TRBJ1-5, with D hard to call. The V and J ends lost 3 bases and 3 bases respectively, with 7 bases between them. CDR1 is SGHRS, CDR2 YFSETQ, per germline. The CDR3 extends over 13 amino acids.